This T cell receptor beta chain was obtained from a study of OX40 agonist ivuxolimab in advanced cancers. The germline CDR1 and CDR2 sequences are ENHRY and SYGVKD. With V trimmed by 3 bases and J by 5 bases, 8 bases remained unmatched. The CDR3 is made up of 16 amino acids. Here immunoSEQ multiplex PCR was the method, and the copy in TCRdb shows in-frame clones only, minus some. The sample contains tens of thousands of clones, under 90% of which appear only once. The sequence derives from an adult with an advanced solid tumor such as melanoma, head and neck, liver or kidney cancer. The rearrangement joins TRBV10-3 to TRBJ2-3; 10 positions match TRBD2. This specimen was CD4+ or CD8+ T cells sorted from blood, taken in a trial of the OX40 agonist ivuxolimab. CDR3 coding DNA: TGTGCCATCAGTGATCCCCTAGCGGGGGCAGGAGATACGCAGTATTTT. Translation gives CAISDPLAGAGDTQYF.